The rows below give T cell receptor beta chains drawn from one sample of a study of cytomegalovirus exposure and HLA in healthy donors. The protocol was immunoSEQ multiplex PCR, while the TCRdb copy is restricted to in-frame clones and leaves out a portion. This repertoire includes about 130,000 clones. What was sequenced was PBMCs. These receptors were collected from a man between 18 and 35 years old in good health and CMV-seronegative. Each CDR3 is given with its conserved first and last residue. D genes are given only for firm matches.

TRBV5-4	NA	TRBJ2-7	TGTGCCAGCAGCTTGCAGGGGAGCTCCTACGAGCAGTACTTC	CASSLQGSSYEQYF
TRBV7-2	NA	TRBJ2-2	TGTGCCAGCAGCGCCACAGGGAGCGTGTACACCGGGGAGCTGTTTTTT	CASSATGSVYTGELFF
TRBV27	NA	TRBJ2-7	TGTGCGACAGGTAAATACGAGCAGTACTTC	CATGKYEQYF
TRBV5-1	NA	TRBJ1-1	TGCGCCAGCTATTATTCTACGGGAGGGAACACTGAAGCTTTCTTT	CASYYSTGGNTEAFF
TRBV5-5	TRBD1	TRBJ1-2	TGTGCCAGCAGCTTGGCAGAGGCAGGGGGCTTCTATGGCTACACCTTC	CASSLAEAGGFYGYTF
TRBV7-3	TRBD2	TRBJ2-3	TGTGCCAGCAGCTTAACTAGCGGGAGTGGAGATACGCAGTATTTT	CASSLTSGSGDTQYF
TRBV28	NA	TRBJ1-1	TGTGCCAGCAGTTTGATCGGAGGGGCAGCGGAGATGAACACTGAAGCTTTCTTT	CASSLIGGAAEMNTEAFF
TRBV30	NA	TRBJ2-1	TGTGCCTGGAGACCAGGGGGGCCGGACAATGAGCAGTTCTTC	CAWRPGGPDNEQFF
TRBV11-2	NA	TRBJ1-1	TGTGCCAGCAGCTTGGGGCTGAGTGAAGCTTTCTTT	CASSLGLSEAFF
TRBV7-2	NA	TRBJ2-7	TGTGCCAGCAGCTTAGCAGGCCCCAGGGACTACGAGCAGTACTTC	CASSLAGPRDYEQYF
TRBV19	TRBD2	TRBJ2-1	TGTGCCAGTAGACCCCCCGGACTAGCGGGGGGCAATGAGCAGTTCTTC	CASRPPGLAGGNEQFF
TRBV15	NA	TRBJ2-7	TGTGCCACCAGCAGAGCGCAGGGGTCTTACCACGAGCAGTACTTC	CATSRAQGSYHEQYF
TRBV6-6	TRBD1	TRBJ1-1	TGTGCCAGCAGGGACAGGAGGCACACTGAAGCTTTCTTT	CASRDRRHTEAFF
TRBV7-9	TRBD1	TRBJ2-3	TGTGCCAGCAGCTACTCCGAAACGACAGGGAATACGCAGTATTTT	CASSYSETTGNTQYF
TRBV5-1	TRBD2	TRBJ2-7	TGCGCCAGCAGCTTGGATGGGGGACTAGCCCTCTACGAGCAGTACTTC	CASSLDGGLALYEQYF
TRBV4-3	NA	TRBJ1-2	TGCGCCAGCAGCCCCTCGTCGTCAGACTATGGCTACACCTTC	CASSPSSSDYGYTF
TRBV5-4	TRBD1	TRBJ1-2	TGTGCCAGCAGCTCACCCTTGGGACAGAGCGATGGCTACACCTTC	CASSSPLGQSDGYTF
TRBV28	TRBD1	TRBJ2-3	TGTGCCAGCAGTTCCCCCGGACAGGACTCCACAGATACGCAGTATTTT	CASSSPGQDSTDTQYF
TRBV5-6	TRBD1	TRBJ2-7	TGTGCCAGCAGCTACACACCGGGACAGGGCTCCTACGAGCAGTACTTC	CASSYTPGQGSYEQYF
TRBV14	TRBD2	TRBJ2-2	TGTGCCAACAGCCTCGTTAGCGGGAGAGGGATCACCGGGGAGCTGTTTTTT	CANSLVSGRGITGELFF
TRBV13	NA	TRBJ2-7	TGTGCCAGCGGCCACGTGTCCTACGAGCAGTACTTC	CASGHVSYEQYF
TRBV5-1	TRBD2	TRBJ2-3	TGCGCCAGCAGATCAGGACTAGCAGTAACCACAGATACGCAGTATTTT	CASRSGLAVTTDTQYF
TRBV10-3	TRBD2	TRBJ2-7	TGTGCCACCCTAGCGGGAGGCTCCTACGAGCAGTACTTC	CATLAGGSYEQYF
TRBV5-5	TRBD1	TRBJ1-6	TGTGCCAGCAGGCTCGGGACAGGGCATAATTCACCCCTCCACTTT	CASRLGTGHNSPLHF
TRBV15	NA	TRBJ1-2	TGTGCCACCAGCAGAGGAACAGGGAATTGGGATGGCTACACCTTC	CATSRGTGNWDGYTF
TRBV19	NA	TRBJ2-5	TGTGCCAGTAGTGGACGACTGGGAAGGGGAGAGACCCAGTACTTC	CASSGRLGRGETQYF